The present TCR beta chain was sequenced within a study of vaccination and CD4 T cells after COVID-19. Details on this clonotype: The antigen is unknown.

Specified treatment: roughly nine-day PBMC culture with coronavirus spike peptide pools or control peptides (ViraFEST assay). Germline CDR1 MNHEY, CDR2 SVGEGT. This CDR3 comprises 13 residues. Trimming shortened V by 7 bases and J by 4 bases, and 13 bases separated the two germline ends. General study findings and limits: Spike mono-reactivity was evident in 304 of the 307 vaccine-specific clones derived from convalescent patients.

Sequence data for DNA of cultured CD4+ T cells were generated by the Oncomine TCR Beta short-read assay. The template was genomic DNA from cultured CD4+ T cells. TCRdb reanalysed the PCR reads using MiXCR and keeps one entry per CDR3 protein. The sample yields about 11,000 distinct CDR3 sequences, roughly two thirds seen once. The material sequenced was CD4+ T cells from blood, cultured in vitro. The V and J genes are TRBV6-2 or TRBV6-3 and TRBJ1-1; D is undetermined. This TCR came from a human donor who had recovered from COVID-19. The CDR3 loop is CASTRFRATEAFF. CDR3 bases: TGTGCCAGCACCCGCTTTCGGGCCACTGAAGCTTTCTTT.